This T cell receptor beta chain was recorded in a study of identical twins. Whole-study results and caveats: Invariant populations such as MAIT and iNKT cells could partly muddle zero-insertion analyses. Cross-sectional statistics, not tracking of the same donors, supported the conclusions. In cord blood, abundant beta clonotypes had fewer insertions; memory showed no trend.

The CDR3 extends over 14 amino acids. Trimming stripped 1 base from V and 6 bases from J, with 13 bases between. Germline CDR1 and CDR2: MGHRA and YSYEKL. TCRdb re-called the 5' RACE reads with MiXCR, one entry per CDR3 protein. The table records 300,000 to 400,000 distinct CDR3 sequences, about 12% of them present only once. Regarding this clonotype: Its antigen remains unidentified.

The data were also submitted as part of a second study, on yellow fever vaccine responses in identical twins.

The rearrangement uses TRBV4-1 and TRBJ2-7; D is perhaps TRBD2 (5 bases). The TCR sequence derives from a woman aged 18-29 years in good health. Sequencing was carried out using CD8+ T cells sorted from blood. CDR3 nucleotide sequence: TGCGCCAGCAGCCAAGCCGGGGTAAGGCGCGAGCAGTACTTC. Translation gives CASSQAGVRREQYF.